Listed below are T cell receptor beta chains from one sample, sequenced in a study of blood T cell repertoires in COVID-19. The data were produced by immunoSEQ multiplex PCR, yet TCRdb's version contains in-frame clones alone and is incomplete. The table records about 440,000 clones, roughly 89% of them present only once. Sequencing was performed on peripheral blood. The receptors were sampled from a young woman with acute or convalescent COVID-19. Both conserved end residues are part of each CDR3. Each record gives: CDR3 protein, CDR3 DNA, D gene, V gene, J gene, clone size. The D gene is left open where the match is weak. Clone size is shown for a subset of rows, as once, few, many or a class of expanded clone.

CDR3 protein: CATSSGGNTDTQYF; CDR3 DNA: TGTGCCACCAGTAGCGGGGGGAACACAGATACGCAGTATTTT; D gene: TRBD2; V gene: TRBV27; J gene: TRBJ2-3; clone size: NA
CDR3 protein: CSVVSQAKNIQYF; CDR3 DNA: TGCAGCGTTGTTTCACAAGCCAAAAACATTCAGTACTTC; D gene: NA; V gene: TRBV29-1; J gene: TRBJ2-4; clone size: NA
CDR3 protein: CASSQMSGVRELFF; CDR3 DNA: TGCGCCAGCAGCCAAATGTCGGGGGTCCGGGAGCTGTTTTTT; D gene: NA; V gene: TRBV4-1; J gene: TRBJ2-2; clone size: NA
CDR3 protein: CASSPLAVRETQYF; CDR3 DNA: TGTGCCAGCAGCCCCCTAGCGGTCCGGGAGACCCAGTACTTC; D gene: TRBD2; V gene: TRBV3-1/TRBV3-2; J gene: TRBJ2-5; clone size: NA
CDR3 protein: CASDIPRKHFLVTGELFF; CDR3 DNA: TGTGCCAGCGACATACCCAGAAAACACTTCCTCGTAACCGGGGAGCTGTTTTTT; D gene: NA; V gene: TRBV6-4; J gene: TRBJ2-2; clone size: once
CDR3 protein: CASSPRGLPADTQYF; CDR3 DNA: TGCGCCAGCAGCCCTAGAGGACTACCCGCAGATACGCAGTATTTT; D gene: NA; V gene: TRBV4-1; J gene: TRBJ2-3; clone size: once
CDR3 protein: CASSLHFGRPDSYNEQFF; CDR3 DNA: TGCGCCAGCAGCCTCCACTTCGGCAGGCCGGATTCCTACAATGAGCAGTTCTTC; D gene: NA; V gene: TRBV4-1; J gene: TRBJ2-1; clone size: NA
CDR3 protein: CASKDRASTDTQYF; CDR3 DNA: TGTGCCAGTAAGGACAGGGCTAGCACAGATACGCAGTATTTT; D gene: TRBD1; V gene: TRBV28; J gene: TRBJ2-3; clone size: NA
CDR3 protein: CASSLTGFALFPLHF; CDR3 DNA: TGTGCCAGCAGTCTGACAGGGTTTGCCCTTTTTCCCCTCCACTTT; D gene: TRBD1; V gene: TRBV28; J gene: TRBJ1-6; clone size: few
CDR3 protein: CASKGTGLGSTEAFF; CDR3 DNA: TGTGCCAGCAAGGGGACAGGGCTCGGGAGCACTGAAGCTTTCTTT; D gene: TRBD1; V gene: TRBV27; J gene: TRBJ1-1; clone size: NA
CDR3 protein: CASSSTITGTNQPQHF; CDR3 DNA: TGTGCCAGCAGCTCCACAATTACGGGGACAAATCAGCCCCAGCATTTT; D gene: NA; V gene: TRBV5-5; J gene: TRBJ1-5; clone size: NA
CDR3 protein: CASSQDKGDRYNEQFF; CDR3 DNA: TGCGCCAGCAGCCAAGATAAGGGGGACCGCTACAATGAGCAGTTCTTC; D gene: NA; V gene: TRBV4-1; J gene: TRBJ2-1; clone size: NA
CDR3 protein: CASSAGGRIQETQYF; CDR3 DNA: TGTGCCAGCAGCGCCGGAGGACGGATACAAGAGACCCAGTACTTC; D gene: NA; V gene: TRBV9; J gene: TRBJ2-5; clone size: NA
CDR3 protein: CASSPGDGGAGDTQYF; CDR3 DNA: TGCGCCAGCAGCCCTGGAGACGGGGGGGCTGGGGATACGCAGTATTTT; D gene: TRBD2; V gene: TRBV5-1; J gene: TRBJ2-3; clone size: NA
CDR3 protein: CASSFSDNQPQHF; CDR3 DNA: TGTGCCAGCAGTTTTTCAGATAATCAGCCCCAGCATTTT; D gene: NA; V gene: TRBV28; J gene: TRBJ1-5; clone size: NA
CDR3 protein: CASSPGWGVAPYEQYF; CDR3 DNA: TGTGCCAGCAGCCCAGGGTGGGGGGTTGCCCCCTACGAGCAGTACTTC; D gene: NA; V gene: TRBV7-9; J gene: TRBJ2-7; clone size: NA
CDR3 protein: CASSPDLAGELFF; CDR3 DNA: TGTGCCAGCAGCCCAGATTTGGCAGGGGAGCTGTTTTTT; D gene: NA; V gene: TRBV3-1/TRBV3-2; J gene: TRBJ2-2; clone size: NA
CDR3 protein: CASSQFQGSTEAFF; CDR3 DNA: TGTGCCAGCAGCCAATTTCAGGGTTCCACTGAAGCTTTCTTT; D gene: NA; V gene: TRBV3-1/TRBV3-2; J gene: TRBJ1-1; clone size: NA
CDR3 protein: CASSLDRTQETQYF; CDR3 DNA: TGTGCCAGCAGTTTGGACAGAACACAAGAGACCCAGTACTTC; D gene: NA; V gene: TRBV6-5; J gene: TRBJ2-5; clone size: NA
CDR3 protein: CASSPGTGRGTEAFF; CDR3 DNA: TGTGCCAGCAGCCCCGGGACAGGGAGAGGCACTGAAGCTTTCTTT; D gene: TRBD1; V gene: TRBV6-5; J gene: TRBJ1-1; clone size: NA
CDR3 protein: CASSLGGGSPLHF; CDR3 DNA: TGTGCCAGCAGCTTGGGGGGCGGTTCACCCCTCCACTTT; D gene: NA; V gene: TRBV5-6; J gene: TRBJ1-6; clone size: NA
CDR3 protein: CASGGVTGELFF; CDR3 DNA: TGTGCTAGTGGTGGAGTCACCGGGGAGCTGTTTTTT; D gene: NA; V gene: TRBV12-5; J gene: TRBJ2-2; clone size: once
CDR3 protein: CASSLGPDRAAGEQFF; CDR3 DNA: TGTGCCAGCAGCTTAGGACCCGACAGGGCGGCGGGTGAGCAGTTCTTC; D gene: TRBD1; V gene: TRBV11-2; J gene: TRBJ2-1; clone size: NA
CDR3 protein: CATSDAWGSEQFF; CDR3 DNA: TGTGCCACCAGTGACGCCTGGGGCAGTGAGCAGTTCTTC; D gene: NA; V gene: TRBV24-1; J gene: TRBJ2-1; clone size: NA
CDR3 protein: CASSGTGGYEQYF; CDR3 DNA: TGTGCCAGCTCCGGGACAGGGGGCTACGAGCAGTACTTC; D gene: TRBD1; V gene: TRBV9; J gene: TRBJ2-7; clone size: NA
CDR3 protein: CSVSRNEQFF; CDR3 DNA: TGCAGCGTATCTAGGAATGAGCAGTTCTTC; D gene: NA; V gene: TRBV29-1; J gene: TRBJ2-1; clone size: few
CDR3 protein: CASSVGRPDTQYF; CDR3 DNA: TGTGCCAGCAGCGTTGGGAGGCCAGATACGCAGTATTTT; D gene: NA; V gene: TRBV28; J gene: TRBJ2-3; clone size: NA
CDR3 protein: CASSQPGQGAWGNTIYF; CDR3 DNA: TGCGCCAGCAGCCAGCCGGGACAGGGGGCATGGGGAAACACCATATATTTT; D gene: TRBD1; V gene: TRBV4-1; J gene: TRBJ1-3; clone size: NA
CDR3 protein: CASSENRFNEQYF; CDR3 DNA: TGCGCCAGCAGTGAGAACAGGTTCAACGAGCAGTACTTC; D gene: NA; V gene: TRBV10-1; J gene: TRBJ2-7; clone size: NA
CDR3 protein: CASSESGTSGNTQYF; CDR3 DNA: TGTGCCAGCAGTGAATCCGGGACTAGCGGAAATACGCAGTATTTT; D gene: TRBD2; V gene: TRBV2; J gene: TRBJ2-3; clone size: NA